The 23 T cell receptor beta chains below were found in one sample sequenced in a study of blood T cells in healthy people across ages. Using a J-beta primer mix together with a sample-barcoded 5' primer, a second PCR was run for roughly 7 to 12 cycles. TCRdb re-analysed the 5' RACE reads in MiXCR, keeping a single row per CDR3 protein. The sample lists fewer than 900,000 distinct CDR3 sequences; roughly 49% were seen once. Sample: blood. Source of these receptors: a woman aged 60-70 years in good health.

This chain connects TRBV7-2 to TRBJ1-4; 9 bases are a match to TRBD1. J was trimmed by 7 bases and V by 4 bases; bases with no gene match: 7. Germline V gene sequence: CDR1 SGHTA, CDR2 FQGNSA. CDR3 length: 15 amino acids. The CDR3 sequence: CASSSGTGRAEKLFF. The DNA for the CDR3 is TGTGCCAGCAGCTCCGGGACAGGGAGGGCTGAAAAACTGTTTTTT.

The chain carries TRBV29-1 and TRBJ2-3, with 10 positions matching TRBD2. V lost 7 bases, J lost 3 bases, and 13 bases stayed unmatched. The CDR3 is 16 residues long. The germline gives CDR1 SQVTM, CDR2 ANQGSEA. The CDR3 DNA reads TGCAGCGCCCTGGGGGGTTCTAGCGGGAGTACAGATACGCAGTATTTT. Translated, it gives CSALGGSSGSTDTQYF.

The chain joins TRBV7-3 to TRBJ1-2; the match to TRBD1 covers 8 bases. CDR1 SGHTA and CDR2 FQGTGA come from the germline V gene. The trim removed 1 base at V and 7 bases at J, leaving 2 bases unmatched. The CDR3 is 13 residues long. The chain's CDR3 is CASSLRGQAGYTF. The CDR3, as DNA: TGTGCCAGCAGCTTAAGGGGACAGGCTGGCTACACCTTC. Supplemented by reference TRBV7-3 and TRBJ1-2, the full variable domain reads GAGVSQTPSNKVTEKGKYVELRCDPISGHTALYWYRQSLGQGPEFLIYFQGTGAADDSGLPNDRFFAVRPEGSVSTLKIQRTERGDSAVYLCASSLRGQAGYTFGSGTRLTVV.

As to this clonotype: One end of the junction does not line up with germline, which may come from a read error. This rearrangement joins TRBV12-3 or TRBV12-4 to TRBJ1-2; TRBD1 aligns across 11 bases. The CDR3 sequence is 14 residues long. In DNA, the CDR3 is TGTGCCAGCACCCGGACAGGGGGCGACTATGACTACACCTTC. Translation gives CASTRTGGDYDYTF.

The chain couples TRBV20-1 to TRBJ1-2; D call uncertain. Germline V gene lookup returns CDR1 DFQATT and CDR2 SNEGSKA (reference sequence). The CDR3 runs 12 residues. Between the trimmed V and J ends, which lost 5 bases and 0 bases, there was a span of 7 bases. The CDR3 DNA sequence: TGCAGTGCTCCGGACGCTAACTATGGCTACACCTTC. It encodes CSAPDANYGYTF.

Many counts were recorded for this clonotype. The chain links TRBV5-1 to TRBJ1-2, with D tentatively TRBD1 (6 bases). Deletions cut 4 bases from V and 3 bases from J, with 10 bases between. Germline loops: CDR1 SGHRS, CDR2 YFSETQ. This CDR3 has 13 amino acids. The DNA for the CDR3 is TGCGCCAGCAGCCAACAGGGCGACTATGGCTACACCTTC. Protein: CASSQQGDYGYTF.

This clonotype was seen only a few times. This sequence joins TRBV20-1 and TRBJ2-1; TRBD2 agrees at 9 bases. CDR3 length equals 15 residues. Germline V lookup: CDR1 DFQATT, CDR2 SNEGSKA (reference sequence). With V trimmed by 0 bases and J by 8 bases, 8 bases remained unmatched. CDR3 coding DNA: TGCAGTGCTAGAGATTGGGTAGCGGGAGAATATGAGCAGTTCTTC. It encodes CSARDWVAGEYEQFF.

This clonotype was seen only a few times. The chain uses TRBV20-1 and TRBJ2-5, with a tentative D call TRBD1 (5 bases). CDR3 length equals 13 residues. V dropped 5 bases and J dropped 11 bases, with 21 bases sitting between them. From germline, CDR1 is DFQATT and CDR2 SNEGSKA (reference sequence). The CDR3 is CSALDNPYNEQYF. The CDR3 DNA is TGCAGTGCTCTGGACAACCCCTACAATGAGCAGTACTTC.

This chain joins TRBV7-2 and TRBJ2-6; TRBD1 might be the D (6 bases). This CDR3 comprises 17 residues. V was pared by 5 bases and J by 4 bases, with 18 bases between. CDR1 and CDR2 from the germline V gene are SGHTA and FQGNSA. The CDR3 nucleotides are TGTGCCAGCAGCCCCCCCGACTGGGGGACAGGGGCCAACGTCCTGACTTTC. Protein: CASSPPDWGTGANVLTF. The full variable domain, rest sourced from reference TRBV7-2 and TRBJ2-6, is GAGVSQSPSNKVTEKGKDVELRCDPISGHTALYWYRQSLGQGLEFLIYFQGNSAPDKSGLPSDRFSAERTGGSVSTLTIQRTQQEDSAVYLCASSPPDWGTGANVLTFGAGSRLTVL.

With respect to this clonotype: The junction shows a germline mismatch at one end, possibly a read error. This chain connects TRBV7-2 to TRBJ1-2, with D possibly being TRBD1 (5 bases). This CDR3 contains 13 residues. Germline assignment: CDR1 SGHTA and CDR2 FQGNSA. This chain's CDR3 is CASKPGGLYGCTF. CDR3 in DNA: TGTGCCAGCAAACCGGGGGGACTCTATGGCTGCACCTTC. The full variable domain, completed using reference TRBV7-2 and TRBJ1-2, is GAGVSQSPSNKVTEKGKDVELRCDPISGHTALYWYRQSLGQGLEFLIYFQGNSAPDKSGLPSDRFSAERTGGSVSTLTIQRTQQEDSAVYLCASKPGGLYGCTFGSGTRLTVV.

This chain joins TRBV20-1 and TRBJ2-7, with 9 bases lining up with TRBD2. The V gene's germline CDR1 is DFQATT and CDR2 SNEGSKA (reference sequence). The V segment lost 4 bases and the J segment 4 bases; nucleotides outside the gene matches: 11. This CDR3 is built from 15 residues. CDR3 protein: CSAMIRLAGRYEQYF. Here the CDR3 DNA reads TGCAGTGCTATGATAAGGCTAGCGGGAAGGTACGAGCAGTACTTC.

A remark on this clonotype: The junction does not match germline at one end; this may be a read error. The rearrangement uses TRBV2 and TRBJ2-1, with D perhaps being TRBD1 or TRBD2 (5 bases each). Germline V CDR1 and CDR2: SNHLY, FYNNEI. The CDR3 contains 17 residues. The CDR3 spells CASSERRGLSSYNGQFF. The DNA for the CDR3 is TGTGCCAGCAGTGAAAGACGGGGCCTTAGCTCCTACAATGGGCAGTTCTTC.

This clonotype showed up just a few times. The CDR3 here is CSVEAGHFGYNEQFF. The CDR3 DNA reads as TGCAGCGTTGAAGCAGGACATTTCGGTTACAATGAGCAGTTCTTC. The chain couples TRBV29-1 to TRBJ2-1; possible D gene TRBD1, 5 bases. V lost 1 base and J lost 4, with 14 bases in between. Germline CDR1 SQVTM, CDR2 ANQGSEA. The CDR3 has 15 amino acids.

The chain has TRBV3-1 and TRBJ2-7; 9 nucleotides line up with TRBD1. The CDR3 loop spans 19 amino acids. V lost 3 bases to trimming and J lost 2 bases; unmatched junction nucleotides: 17. Germline values: CDR1 LGHDT, CDR2 YNNKEL (reference sequence). The CDR3 protein is CASSQHTGGATRSTYEQYF. The CDR3 coding sequence is TGTGCCAGCAGCCAGCATACAGGGGGCGCAACGAGGAGTACCTACGAGCAGTACTTC.

The chain combines TRBV10-3 with TRBJ1-2; D perhaps matches TRBD1 (5 bases). Germline V CDR1 and CDR2: ENHRY, SYGVKD. Trimming shortened V by 2 bases and J by 8 bases, and 12 bases separated the two germline ends. The CDR3 consists of 13 residues. The CDR3: CAISEPQGFGYTF. CDR3 bases: TGTGCCATCAGTGAGCCGCAGGGCTTCGGCTACACCTTC.

The chain combines TRBV7-2 with TRBJ2-7; TRBD2 is a possible D gene (5 bases). Trimming pared 5 bases from V and 1 base from J, leaving 18 bases between. Germline V gives CDR1 SGHTA, CDR2 FQGNSA. This CDR3 spans 16 amino acids. The chain's CDR3 is CASSQHHSASSYEQYF. As DNA, the CDR3 is TGTGCCAGCAGCCAACACCATAGCGCGTCATCCTACGAGCAGTACTTC.

This clonotype occurred a few times. The V call is TRBV5-4, the J call TRBJ2-7; TRBD1 matches 8 bases. The CDR3 sequence is 16 residues long. V dropped 0 bases and J dropped 3; count of bases not matched to a gene: 8. In germline, CDR1 is SGHNT, CDR2 YYREEE (reference sequence). The CDR3 protein is CASSLGTGPTVYEQYF. Here the CDR3 DNA reads TGTGCCAGCAGCTTGGGGACAGGGCCTACCGTCTACGAGCAGTACTTC.

This clonotype came up many times. The rearrangement joins TRBV7-2 to TRBJ1-2, with unresolved D. Germline V lookup: CDR1 SGHTA, CDR2 FQGNSA. This CDR3 spans 14 amino acids. Trimming took off 0 bases at V and 2 bases at J, with 7 bases between the two ends. In DNA, the CDR3 is TGTGCCAGCAGCTTAGCGCCGGGGAACTATGGCTACACCTTC. This translates into CASSLAPGNYGYTF.

Worth noting for this clonotype: At one boundary the junction diverges from the germline segment, which might be a read error. This chain links TRBV7-2 with TRBJ2-3, with D tentatively TRBD1 (5 bases). There are 13 residues in the CDR3. Germline-derived CDR1 and CDR2 are SGHTA and FQGNSA. CDR3: CASSALETETQYF. CDR3 sequence (DNA): TGTGCCAGCAGCGCCCTAGAGACAGAGACGCAGTATTTT.

Note on this clonotype: At one end, the junction sequence differs from germline, possibly due to a read error. This chain joins TRBV27 and TRBJ1-1; TRBD1 aligns across 11 bases. This CDR3 is 12 amino acids long. In germline, CDR1 is MNHEY, CDR2 SMNVEV (reference sequence). The CDR3 here is CVSSYGQGAAFF. Here the CDR3 DNA reads TGTGTCAGCAGTTACGGACAGGGGGCGGCTTTCTTT.

This rearrangement joins TRBV2 to TRBJ2-6; unclear D gene. The CDR3 has 14 residues. The germline gives CDR1 SNHLY, CDR2 FYNNEI. V lost 8 bases to trimming and J lost 0 bases, with 8 bases between them. CDR3: CASDQVSGANVLTF. The CDR3 bases are TGTGCCAGCGATCAGGTCTCTGGGGCCAACGTCCTGACTTTC.

The chain links TRBV12-3 or TRBV12-4 to TRBJ2-7; 9 bases match TRBD2. This CDR3 is built from 15 residues. V lost 6 bases, J lost 3 bases, and 9 bases stayed unmatched. The chain's CDR3 is CASSLLSSGNYEQYF. In DNA form, the CDR3 reads TGTGCCAGCAGCTTACTCTCTAGCGGGAACTACGAGCAGTACTTC.

This clonotype was seen repeatedly, ten times or more. V usage is TRBV29-1 and J usage is TRBJ2-7, with D perhaps matching TRBD1 (5 bases). CDR1 is SQVTM and CDR2 is ANQGSEA in the germline V gene. V shed 6 bases and J shed 0 bases, with 15 bases lying between them. The CDR3 consists of 14 residues. The CDR3 DNA sequence: TGCAGCGTGGCCGCAGGGCTCAGCTCCTACGAGCAGTACTTC. Translation: CSVAAGLSSYEQYF.